The clone carrying this TCR beta chain appeared a single time. This sample was taken from a study of OX40 agonist ivuxolimab in advanced cancers. Study information: Every 2 weeks, ivuxolimab was infused into the patients intravenously at between 0.01 and 10 mg/kg.

Repertoires were generated with immunoSEQ multiplex PCR, while TCRdb's copy carries only in-frame clones and drops some. The sample has 72,000 or so clones; around 86% are singletons. Blood samples were obtained at baseline, cycle 4 day 1, and cycle 7 day 1. Germline loops: CDR1 SGHRS, CDR2 YFSETQ. V was clipped by 0 bases and J by 7 bases, with 10 bases between them. CDR3 size: 14 residues. This TCR was sampled from an adult with an advanced solid tumor such as melanoma, head and neck, liver or kidney cancer. The chain joins TRBV5-1 to TRBJ2-2; D is unclear. The sample was CD4+ or CD8+ T cells sorted from blood, taken in a trial of the OX40 agonist ivuxolimab. The CDR3 DNA reads TGCGCCAGCAGCTTGGGAGTGACGGGCGGGGAGCTGTTTTTT. Protein sequence: CASSLGVTGGELFF. Complete variable domain (other parts from reference TRBV5-1 and TRBJ2-2): KAGVTQTPRYLIKTRGQQVTLSCSPISGHRSVSWYQQTPGQGLQFLFEYFSETQRNKGNFPGRFSGRQFSNSRSEMNVSTLELGDSALYLCASSLGVTGGELFFGEGSRLTVL.